The 24 T cell receptor beta chains below come from one sample, sequenced in a study of HIV-infected children after antiretroviral therapy interruption. Treatment here: PENTA 11 planned treatment interruption arm or continuous ART arm. The TCR library was built from RNA with a 3' RACE protocol and unique molecular identifiers. TCRdb reprocessed the 3' RACE reads via MiXCR and lists one record per CDR3 protein. The table records 70,000 to 90,000 distinct CDR3 sequences, around 6.9% of them present only once. The sample consisted of CD45RA+ CD4+ T cells from PBMCs, pooled from several time points, taken from a donor given antiretroviral therapy, either interrupted or continuous. Subset reported: naive CD4+ CD45RA+ CD45RO- T cells. All receptors derive from a pool of human donors with HIV.

This clonotype was seen a handful of times. This chain joins TRBV7-8 and TRBJ1-1; maybe TRBD1 (6 bases). There are 15 residues in the CDR3. Trimming pared 2 bases from V and 0 bases from J, leaving 10 bases between. Germline V CDR1 and CDR2: SGHVS, FQNEAQ. CDR3 sequence: CASSLLGGLNTEAFF. The CDR3 DNA is TGTGCCAGCAGCTTACTCGGGGGCCTGAACACTGAAGCTTTCTTT.

The sample holds a few counts of this clonotype. This sequence joins TRBV11-2 and TRBJ1-1; D unclear. The CDR3 contains 11 residues. V was clipped by 1 base and J by 10 bases, with 7 bases between them. Per the germline V gene, CDR1 is SGHAT and CDR2 is FQNNGV. The CDR3: CASSLVGLAFF. CDR3 in DNA: TGTGCCAGCAGCTTAGTCGGTCTAGCTTTCTTT.

This chain's CDR3 is CASSSGTSGGEQYF. In nucleotides, the CDR3 is TGTGCCAGCAGCTCGGGGACTAGCGGAGGGGAGCAGTACTTC. V usage is TRBV12-3 or TRBV12-4 and J usage is TRBJ2-7, with 11 bases lining up with TRBD2. The CDR3 length is 14 residues. Germline trimming cut 6 bases from V and 7 bases from J; bases unmatched to any gene: 8.

This clonotype appeared many times. This chain links TRBV12-3 or TRBV12-4 with TRBJ2-7, with 13 bases fitting TRBD2. This CDR3 has 15 amino acids. V lost 5 bases, J lost 6 bases, and 7 bases stayed unmatched. CDR3 nucleotide sequence: TGTGCCAGCAGTCCAGGACTAGCGGGGGTAGGCGAGCAGTACTTC. Its protein product is CASSPGLAGVGEQYF.

This clonotype was detected a few times. The DNA for the CDR3 is TGTGCCATCAGTGAGGGTCTGAGAGATGGCTACACCTTC. This sequence encodes CAISEGLRDGYTF. The rearrangement links TRBV10-3 to TRBJ1-2; D is uncertain. Germline V gene lookup returns CDR1 ENHRY and CDR2 SYGVKD. Trimming removed 2 bases from V and 6 bases from J, with 10 bases in between. The CDR3 extends over 13 amino acids.

This clonotype has more than one count but fewer than ten. This chain links TRBV20-1 with TRBJ1-1; possibly TRBD1 for D (6 bases). Germline values: CDR1 DFQATT, CDR2 SNEGSKA (reference sequence). The CDR3 is 13 amino acids. Trimming took off 0 bases at V and 3 bases at J, with 8 bases between the two ends. The CDR3 reads CSARDDRYTEAFF. CDR3 sequence (DNA): TGCAGTGCTAGAGATGACAGGTACACTGAAGCTTTCTTT.

This clonotype was recorded at least ten times. This sequence joins TRBV25-1 and TRBJ2-1; D remains ambiguous. This CDR3 comprises 14 residues. V gave up 8 bases and J gave up 0 bases, with 11 bases separating them. The germline V gene has CDR1 MGHDK and CDR2 SYGVNS. The CDR3 bases are TGTGCCAGCGCAACTAAGCGCTCCTACAATGAGCAGTTCTTC. This gives the protein CASATKRSYNEQFF.

Many counts were recorded for this clonotype. The chain joins TRBV19 to TRBJ2-1; D is unresolved. Germline CDR1 reads LNHDA; CDR2 reads SQIVND (reference sequence). V was trimmed by 6 bases and J by 0 bases, leaving 3 bases between them. The CDR3 runs 12 residues. CDR3 nucleotide sequence: TGTGCCAGTAGCGCCTCCTACAATGAGCAGTTCTTC. Amino acids: CASSASYNEQFF. The whole variable domain, remainder taken from reference TRBV19 and TRBJ2-1, is DGGITQSPKYLFRKEGQNVTLSCEQNLNHDAMYWYRQDPGQGLRLIYYSQIVNDFQKGDIAEGYSVSREKKESFPLTVTSAQKNPTAFYLCASSASYNEQFFGPGTRLTVL.

This clonotype was found many times. The chain combines TRBV30 with TRBJ2-3; D is perhaps TRBD1 or TRBD2 (7 bases each). The CDR3 length is 14 residues. The V gene's germline CDR1 is GTSNPN and CDR2 SVGIG (reference sequence). V dropped 3 bases and J dropped 5 bases, with 15 bases sitting between them. The DNA for the CDR3 is TGTGCCTGGAGCTCAGGGGGAGGGGGAGATACGCAGTATTTT. Its translation is CAWSSGGGGDTQYF.

In DNA, the CDR3 is TGTGCCAGTAGTATTGGGGACCGCGGCGGCACTGAAGCTTTCTTT. This translates into CASSIGDRGGTEAFF. The rearrangement uses TRBV19 and TRBJ1-1; tentatively, D is TRBD1 (5 bases). The length of the CDR3 is 15 residues. CDR1 LNHDA and CDR2 SQIVND come from the germline V gene (reference sequence). The V end was cut by 3 bases, the J end by 4 bases, with 15 bases between.

This clonotype was observed many times. CDR3 protein: CASSLGASGGTDTQYF. Here the CDR3 DNA reads TGCGCCAGCAGCTTGGGGGCTAGCGGGGGGACAGATACGCAGTATTTT. V and J are TRBV5-1 and TRBJ2-3, with 11 bases aligning to TRBD2. Germline V gives CDR1 SGHRS, CDR2 YFSETQ. This CDR3 contains 16 residues. V lost 0 bases and J lost 3; bases outside the gene matches: 3.

This clonotype was counted between two and nine times. The V call is TRBV5-1, the J call TRBJ2-3; TRBD2 matches 8 bases. J lost 4 bases, V lost 7 bases, and 14 bases had no gene match. Germline V gives CDR1 SGHRS, CDR2 YFSETQ. The CDR3 is 16 residues long. CDR3 sequence (DNA): TGCGCCAGCGCTACCCGAGCGGGGGCGATTTCAGATACGCAGTATTTT. Protein product: CASATRAGAISDTQYF. Full variable domain (missing parts from reference TRBV5-1 and TRBJ2-3): KAGVTQTPRYLIKTRGQQVTLSCSPISGHRSVSWYQQTPGQGLQFLFEYFSETQRNKGNFPGRFSGRQFSNSRSEMNVSTLELGDSALYLCASATRAGAISDTQYFGPGTRLTVL.

The V and J genes are TRBV3-1 and TRBJ2-5; D unresolved. V dropped 4 bases and J dropped 3 bases, with 6 bases sitting between them. Looked up from germline, CDR1 is LGHDT and CDR2 is YNNKEL (reference sequence). The CDR3 is 12 residues long. CDR3 nucleotide sequence: TGTGCCAGCAGCCTGCAGGAAGAGACCCAGTACTTC. Protein product: CASSLQEETQYF.

The sample holds many counts of this clonotype. J is TRBJ2-7 and V is TRBV4-1, with a weak D call TRBD2 (7 bases). The CDR3 has 16 amino acids. Germline V gene sequence: CDR1 MGHRA, CDR2 YSYEKL. V lost 0 bases and J 4 bases, leaving 16 bases between the germline ends. The CDR3 spells CASSQDRGAVEYEQYF. The CDR3 DNA sequence: TGCGCCAGCAGCCAAGATCGGGGGGCCGTTGAATACGAGCAGTACTTC.

V is TRBV12-3 or TRBV12-4 and J is TRBJ2-5; 10 positions agree with TRBD1. V was pared by 7 bases and J by 5 bases, with 7 bases of the junction left unmatched. CDR3 length: 14 amino acids. The CDR3 sequence: CASIRQGAGETQYF. In DNA form, the CDR3 reads TGTGCCAGCATCCGACAGGGGGCTGGGGAGACCCAGTACTTC.

The chain joins TRBV5-1 to TRBJ2-1, with D perhaps matching TRBD1 (5 bases). Trimming took off 1 base at V and 5 bases at J, with 10 bases between the two ends. This CDR3 has 14 residues. Germline loops: CDR1 SGHRS, CDR2 YFSETQ. The CDR3 reads CASSLRDSNNEQFF. The DNA of the CDR3 is TGCGCCAGCAGCTTGCGTGACAGTAACAATGAGCAGTTCTTC.

V is TRBV27 and J is TRBJ2-1, with 7 bases identical to TRBD1. The J segment lost 3 bases and the V segment lost 5 bases, leaving 4 bases of the junction unmatched. The CDR3 has 14 amino acids. Germline V CDR1 and CDR2: MNHEY, SMNVEV (reference sequence). The CDR3 reads CASSARDSYNEQFF. The DNA for the CDR3 is TGTGCCAGCAGTGCCCGGGACAGCTACAATGAGCAGTTCTTC.

This clonotype was counted a few times. The J gene is TRBJ2-1, the V gene TRBV10-3; 9 nucleotides line up with TRBD1. Germline lookup yields CDR1 ENHRY and CDR2 SYGVKD. This CDR3 is 14 amino acids long. V was clipped by 7 bases and J by 5 bases; unmatched bases: 6. The CDR3 spells CAIKGDRVHNEQFF. In nucleotides, the CDR3 is TGTGCCATCAAGGGGGACAGGGTACACAATGAGCAGTTCTTC.

This clonotype was picked up many times. The chain recombines TRBV29-1 with TRBJ2-2; TRBD1 might be the D (7 bases). Trimming removed 2 bases from V and 6 bases from J, with 10 bases in between. The CDR3 runs 13 residues. Germline CDR1 reads SQVTM; CDR2 reads ANQGSEA. CDR3 region: CSVESRGAGELFF. In DNA form, the CDR3 reads TGCAGCGTTGAAAGCAGGGGGGCCGGGGAGCTGTTTTTT.

This clonotype has at least ten counts. This chain joins TRBV12-3 or TRBV12-4 and TRBJ2-3, with D hard to call. This CDR3 region has 12 residues. Deletions cut 3 bases from V and 8 bases from J, with 9 bases between. CDR3 residues: CASSFHLGTQYF. CDR3 sequence (DNA): TGTGCCAGCAGTTTTCATTTGGGTACGCAGTATTTT.

This clonotype has at least ten counts. V is TRBV20-1 and J is TRBJ2-5; D is ambiguous. Germline V lookup: CDR1 DFQATT, CDR2 SNEGSKA (reference sequence). V was pared by 3 bases and J by 1 base, with 6 bases between. The CDR3 spans 12 residues. The CDR3 loop is CSARGSQETQYF. In DNA form, the CDR3 reads TGCAGTGCTAGGGGCAGCCAAGAGACCCAGTACTTC.

The chain uses TRBV12-3 or TRBV12-4 and TRBJ2-1; the D gene is possibly TRBD2 (6 bases). V was pared by 5 bases and J by 9 bases, with 17 bases between. The CDR3 runs to 14 residues. This chain's CDR3 is CASSPASTRVEQFF. In DNA form, the CDR3 reads TGTGCCAGCAGTCCTGCCTCGACTAGGGTTGAGCAGTTCTTC.

In this sample, this clonotype turned up a few times. This chain uses TRBV10-1 with TRBJ2-1, with TRBD2 matching over 9 bases. J gave up 0 bases and V 2 bases, and 8 bases lay outside the gene matches. The length of the CDR3 is 18 residues. Looked up from germline, CDR1 is WNHNN and CDR2 is SYGVQD (reference sequence). DNA of the CDR3: TGCGCCAGCAGTGAGGCTAGCGGGATCGGAATCTCCTACAATGAGCAGTTCTTC. This translates into CASSEASGIGISYNEQFF.

At least ten counts were recorded for this clonotype. The V and J genes are TRBV10-2 and TRBJ2-5; the D gene is possibly TRBD1 (5 bases). V gave up 2 bases and J gave up 5 bases, with 6 bases separating them. Per the germline V gene, CDR1 is WSHSY and CDR2 is SAAADI. There are 12 residues in the CDR3. The CDR3 sequence: CASSEGAETQYF. In DNA, the CDR3 is TGCGCCAGCAGTGAGGGGGCCGAGACCCAGTACTTC.